The rows below give T cell receptor beta chains drawn from one sample of a study of vaccination effects on CD4 cells after COVID-19. Their specific antigens are unknown. Clones were sequenced by immunoSEQ multiplex PCR, and TCRdb holds only the in-frame ones, with some missing. The table shows 20,000 or so clones, with approximately 73% occurring only once. Sequencing was performed on CD4+ T cells from PBMCs cultured with HCoV-229E spike peptides, taken before COVID-19 vaccination. These receptors were taken from a human donor who received a COVID-19 vaccine. Both conserved end residues are part of each CDR3. A D gene is named only where the DNA matches it firmly. Clone size is stated in some rows and not others, as once, few, many or a class when expanded.

abundance	v_gene	j_gene	d_gene	CDR3aa	CDR3nt
-	TRBV6-5	TRBJ1-3	-	CASSYDMSSGNTIYF	TGTGCCAGCAGTTACGACATGAGCTCTGGAAACACCATATATTTT
few	TRBV6-2/TRBV6-3	TRBJ2-1	TRBD2	CASSPGLAGGSSYNEQFF	TGTGCCAGCAGCCCGGGACTAGCGGGGGGGAGCTCCTACAATGAGCAGTTCTTC
few	TRBV11-2	TRBJ1-5	-	CASSLSISNPQHF	TGTGCCAGCAGCTTATCTATCTCCAATCCCCAGCATTTT
-	TRBV10-2	TRBJ2-5	-	CASSESLWAGETQYF	TGCGCCAGCAGTGAGTCTTTGTGGGCGGGGGAGACCCAGTACTTC
-	TRBV3-1/TRBV3-2	TRBJ1-3	-	CASSQAGLKGPYSGNTIYF	TGTGCCAGCAGCCAAGCGGGACTCAAAGGACCGTACTCTGGAAACACCATATATTTT
-	TRBV21-1	TRBJ2-7	-	CASSKARRPIYEQYF	TGTGCCAGCAGCAAAGCACGGAGACCAATCTACGAGCAGTACTTC
-	TRBV5-1	TRBJ2-3	TRBD1	CASSLGTGGGTDTQYF	TGCGCCAGCAGCTTGGGTACAGGGGGAGGCACAGATACGCAGTATTTT
few	TRBV6-1	TRBJ2-7	-	CASSEGFRYEQYF	TGTGCCAGCAGTGAAGGGTTCCGGTACGAGCAGTACTTC
once	TRBV6-5	TRBJ2-3	-	CASSSQGDTQYF	TGTGCCAGCAGCTCACAGGGAGATACGCAGTATTTT
-	TRBV11-1	TRBJ1-1	-	CATEGDANTEAFF	TGTGCCACAGAAGGGGATGCTAACACTGAAGCTTTCTTT
few	TRBV12-1	TRBJ2-3	-	CASSHYLTSLTDTQYF	TGTGCCAGCAGCCATTACCTAACTAGCCTCACAGATACGCAGTATTTT
-	TRBV5-1	TRBJ2-7	-	CASSLEGPGSFYEQYF	TGCGCCAGCAGCTTGGAGGGACCGGGAAGTTTCTACGAGCAGTACTTC
-	TRBV5-1	TRBJ1-4	-	CASSGTVAGEKLFF	TGCGCCAGCAGCGGGACCGTGGCGGGGGAAAAACTGTTTTTT
once	TRBV6-2/TRBV6-3	TRBJ2-3	TRBD2	CASSSGRATDTQYF	TGTGCCAGCAGTAGCGGGAGGGCCACAGATACGCAGTATTTT
-	TRBV12-3/TRBV12-4	TRBJ2-5	TRBD1	CASSRDRLETQYF	TGTGCCAGCAGTCGGGACAGGCTGGAGACCCAGTACTTC
-	TRBV5-1	TRBJ2-3	TRBD2	CASSRSGNTDTQYF	TGCGCCAGCAGCCGTAGCGGGAACACAGATACGCAGTATTTT
-	TRBV5-5	TRBJ2-1	TRBD1	CASSLWAMGQGRSEQFF	TGTGCCAGCAGCTTGTGGGCTATGGGACAGGGAAGATCTGAGCAGTTCTTC
-	TRBV19	TRBJ1-5	-	CASRDSDGNQPQHF	TGTGCCAGTAGGGACAGTGACGGGAATCAGCCCCAGCATTTT
-	TRBV11-3	TRBJ1-6	-	CASSLSGQPPSPLHF	TGTGCCAGCAGCTTATCTGGACAGCCACCTTCACCCCTCCACTTT
once	TRBV25-1	TRBJ1-1	-	CASSVDLNTEAFF	TGTGCCAGCAGTGTTGACCTGAACACTGAAGCTTTCTTT
-	TRBV6-5	TRBJ2-2	TRBD2	CASSSAGVGTGELFF	TGTGCCAGCTCCTCTGCGGGAGTAGGGACCGGGGAGCTGTTTTTT
-	TRBV5-1	TRBJ2-3	-	CASSLGPRRATDTQYF	TGCGCCAGCAGCTTGGGGCCGAGGCGGGCCACAGATACGCAGTATTTT
few	TRBV6-5	TRBJ2-2	-	CASAGDTGELFF	TGTGCCAGCGCAGGGGACACCGGGGAGCTGTTTTTT
-	TRBV9	TRBJ2-5	TRBD2	CASSVGSGRGETQYF	TGTGCCAGCAGCGTAGGATCCGGGAGGGGAGAGACCCAGTACTTC
-	TRBV9	TRBJ2-6	TRBD2	CASSVGPGGFSGANVLTF	TGTGCCAGCAGCGTAGGGCCGGGAGGATTCTCTGGGGCCAACGTCCTGACTTTC
-	TRBV12-3/TRBV12-4	TRBJ1-1	-	CASSITGTEAFF	TGTGCCAGCAGTATAACGGGCACTGAAGCTTTCTTT
-	TRBV5-6	TRBJ2-2	TRBD2	CASSLELAGRTGELFF	TGTGCCAGCAGCTTGGAACTAGCGGGACGGACCGGGGAGCTGTTTTTT
-	TRBV7-2	TRBJ2-7	-	CASSLVGGGISYEQYF	TGTGCCAGCAGCTTAGTGGGCGGAGGTATCTCCTACGAGCAGTACTTC
-	TRBV11-2	TRBJ1-3	-	CASSLEPTGSSHTIYF	TGTGCCAGCAGCTTAGAGCCGACAGGTAGCTCACACACCATATATTTT
few	TRBV4-2	TRBJ1-2	-	CASSQEGGGYGYTF	TGTGCCAGCAGCCAAGAAGGAGGAGGCTATGGCTACACCTTC
-	TRBV5-1	TRBJ2-2	-	CASSIGGLPNTGELFF	TGCGCCAGCAGCATAGGGGGACTACCTAACACCGGGGAGCTGTTTTTT
once	TRBV5-1	TRBJ2-3	TRBD1	CASSLQGRNTDTQYF	TGCGCCAGCAGCTTACAGGGGAGAAACACAGATACGCAGTATTTT